The 13 T cell receptor beta chains in this list originate from one sample, sequenced in a study of patients and donors after allogeneic stem cell transplantation. MiXCR was run by TCRdb on the RT-PCR reads, yielding one entry per CDR3 protein. The table includes tens of thousands of distinct CDR3 sequences, around a third detected once. The sequencing sample was made of blood, either unsorted or a sorted T cell fraction (not recorded which). All receptors come from a human donor who was either an allogeneic HSCT recipient or a stem cell or donor lymphocyte infusion donor (not recorded which). It is not recorded whose cells these are; they may come from a transplant donor.

Only a few counts were recorded for this clonotype. The chain joins TRBV20-1 to TRBJ2-1; tentative D call: TRBD2 (6 bases). The CDR3 loop spans 15 amino acids. V was pared by 0 bases and J by 6 bases, with 15 bases between. CDR1 is DFQATT and CDR2 is SNEGSKA in the germline V gene (reference sequence). DNA of the CDR3: TGCAGTGCTAGAGATTGGGGAGGAGGACCCAATGAGCAGTTCTTC. This translates into CSARDWGGGPNEQFF.

This clonotype was recorded a few times. The chain joins TRBV7-8 to TRBJ1-4; D gene unclear. The CDR3 has 16 residues. The germline gives CDR1 SGHVS, CDR2 FQNEAQ. Trimming took off 6 bases at V and 2 bases at J, with 16 bases between the two ends. The CDR3 here is CASSLEGKDTNEKLFF. CDR3 coding DNA: TGTGCCAGCAGTCTCGAAGGGAAGGATACTAATGAAAAACTGTTTTTT.

V gene TRBV28 combines with J gene TRBJ2-2; a possible D gene is TRBD2 (6 bases). Trimming removed 5 bases at V and 1 base at J, with 11 bases between. In germline, CDR1 is MDHEN, CDR2 SYDVKM. The CDR3 totals 15 residues. The CDR3 nucleotides are TGTGCCAGCAGTGGATCTAGCGTGAACACCGGGGAGCTGTTTTTT. Protein: CASSGSSVNTGELFF.

This clonotype was detected a few times. This chain joins TRBV25-1 and TRBJ1-4; no clear D gene. Trimming removed 7 bases at V and 5 bases at J, with 14 bases between. Germline V lookup: CDR1 MGHDK, CDR2 SYGVNS. This CDR3 region has 14 residues. CDR3 residues: CASKIGTLNEKLFF. The CDR3 DNA reads TGTGCCAGCAAAATCGGCACCCTGAATGAAAAACTGTTTTTT.

This clonotype was recorded many times. The chain recombines TRBV7-8 with TRBJ1-5; D not resolved. Germline V CDR1 and CDR2: SGHVS, FQNEAQ. The ends were cut back, 5 bases at V and 3 bases at J, with 8 bases in the middle. The CDR3 has 13 residues. CDR3 coding DNA: TGTGCCAGCAGCCTCTACAACAATCAGCCCCAGCATTTT. Translation gives CASSLYNNQPQHF.

This clonotype came up a few times. The V and J genes are TRBV6-2 or TRBV6-3 and TRBJ1-2; D is perhaps TRBD1 (5 bases). The V gene lost 2 bases and the J gene lost 8 bases, with 15 bases spanning the gap. The germline V gene encodes CDR1 MNHEY and CDR2 SVGEGT. The CDR3 length is 14 residues. Here the CDR3 DNA reads TGTGCCAGCAGTTACGTTTCGGGGGTTAAAGGCTACACCTTC. Translated, it gives CASSYVSGVKGYTF.

In its sample, this clonotype was seen a few times. The rearrangement joins TRBV12-3 or TRBV12-4 to TRBJ2-4, with TRBD2 matching over 12 bases. The CDR3 is 18 amino acids. Trimming took 7 bases from V and 0 from J; bases not matched to a gene: 10. In DNA form, the CDR3 reads TGTGCCAGCACCCTAGGCCTAGCGGGAGGGCGAGCCAAAAACATTCAGTACTTC. As protein: CASTLGLAGGRAKNIQYF.

This clonotype was seen a handful of times. The genes are TRBV10-3 and TRBJ1-5, with D possibly being TRBD1 (5 bases). The CDR3 runs to 16 residues. CDR1 is ENHRY and CDR2 is SYGVKD in the germline V gene. The V and J ends lost 0 bases and 2 bases respectively, with 11 bases between them. The CDR3 is CAISESVARGNQPQHF. The CDR3 nucleotides are TGTGCCATCAGTGAGTCTGTAGCCAGGGGCAATCAGCCCCAGCATTTT.

This clonotype turned up a few times. V gene TRBV19 combines with J gene TRBJ1-3; D uncertain. The germline V gene encodes CDR1 LNHDA and CDR2 SQIVND (reference sequence). There are 14 residues in the CDR3. The V and J ends lost 3 bases and 0 bases respectively, with 6 bases between them. CDR3 sequence reads: CASSMTSSGNTIYF. The DNA of the CDR3 is TGTGCCAGTAGTATGACGAGCTCTGGAAACACCATATATTTT.

This clonotype was detected a few times. The rearrangement links TRBV28 to TRBJ1-2; D gene uncertain. The V and J ends lost 6 bases and 4 bases respectively, with 15 bases between them. The germline V gene encodes CDR1 MDHEN and CDR2 SYDVKM. This CDR3 region has 14 residues. The CDR3 here is CASRLPSGLYGYTF. CDR3 bases: TGTGCCAGCAGGCTTCCCTCCGGACTCTATGGCTACACCTTC.

This clonotype was seen a handful of times. This chain connects TRBV28 to TRBJ1-6; 9 bases match TRBD1. V was clipped by 6 bases and J by 7 bases; unmatched bases: 10. The CDR3 runs 16 residues. CDR1 is MDHEN and CDR2 is SYDVKM in the germline V gene. CDR3 in amino acids: CASRTPGQGINSPLHF. The CDR3 DNA reads TGTGCCAGCAGGACTCCGGGACAGGGAATAAATTCACCCCTCCACTTT.

This clonotype occurred many times. The J gene is TRBJ1-2, the V gene TRBV12-3 or TRBV12-4; D call uncertain. The CDR3 sequence is 15 residues long. V gave up 3 bases and J gave up 4 bases, with 15 bases separating them. The CDR3 reads CASSLGSEPLYGYTF. The CDR3 DNA sequence: TGTGCCAGCAGTTTGGGGTCCGAGCCCCTCTATGGCTACACCTTC.

The J gene is TRBJ2-7, the V gene TRBV27, with D possibly being TRBD1 or TRBD2 (6 bases each). This CDR3 has 15 residues. The germline V gene has CDR1 MNHEY and CDR2 SMNVEV (reference sequence). V lost 7 bases and J lost 2, with 18 bases in between. This CDR3 reads CASTNRGLLPYEQYF. DNA for the CDR3: TGTGCCAGCACGAACCGGGGGCTTCTTCCCTACGAGCAGTACTTC.